A single count supports the clone carrying this TCR beta chain. This entry comes from a study of CD8 T cells in Susac syndrome. TCR beta sequencing covered blood CD8+ and CD4+ T cells. Random-hexamer reverse transcription was applied to roughly 0.5 to 1 ug RNA. Each CDR3 protein is one row after TCRdb ran MiXCR on the immunoSEQ multiplex PCR reads. The top ten hold 0.065% to 0.1% of the sample, which has approximately 150,000 distinct CDR3 sequences, approximately 93% seen once. CDR1 is DFQATT and CDR2 is SNEGSKA in the germline V gene (reference sequence). V lost 0 bases to trimming and J lost 3 bases, with 15 bases between them. CDR3 length equals 16 residues.

The receptor was derived from a human donor in good health. The chain carries TRBV20-1 and TRBJ2-1; tentatively, D is TRBD2 (5 bases). Sequenced: CD4+ T cells from PBMCs. CDR3 coding DNA: TGCAGTGCTAGAGATGTAGAGTGGGAGAACTACAATGAGCAGTTCTTC. It translates to CSARDVEWENYNEQFF.